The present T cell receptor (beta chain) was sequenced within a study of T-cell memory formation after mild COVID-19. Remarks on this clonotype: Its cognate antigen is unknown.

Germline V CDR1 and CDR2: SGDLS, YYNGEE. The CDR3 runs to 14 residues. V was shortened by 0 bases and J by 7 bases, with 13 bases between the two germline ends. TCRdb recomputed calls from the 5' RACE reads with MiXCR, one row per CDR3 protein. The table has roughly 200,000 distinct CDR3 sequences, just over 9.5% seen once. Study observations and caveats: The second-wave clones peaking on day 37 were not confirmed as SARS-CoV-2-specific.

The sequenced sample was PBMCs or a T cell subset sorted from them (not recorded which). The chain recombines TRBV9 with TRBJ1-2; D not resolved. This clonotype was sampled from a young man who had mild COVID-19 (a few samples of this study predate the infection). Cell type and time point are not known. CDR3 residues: CASSVDHGPGGYTF. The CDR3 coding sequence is TGTGCCAGCAGCGTAGATCACGGTCCGGGTGGCTACACCTTC.